This TCR beta chain was sequenced during a study of blood T cells in healthy people across ages. A J-beta primer mix and a sample-barcoded 5' primer were used in a second PCR of roughly 7 to 12 cycles. MiXCR, applied by TCRdb to the 5' RACE reads, yields one record per CDR3 protein. The table shows more than 650,000 distinct CDR3 sequences, with approximately 22% occurring only once. This clonotype was seen only a few times. The clonotype was recovered from a man aged 65-85 years in good health. The specimen sequenced was blood.

The CDR3 spells CASSLGTLSSYNSPLHF. In nucleotides, the CDR3 is TGTGCCAGCAGCTTAGGGACCCTAAGCTCCTATAATTCACCCCTCCACTTT. V gene TRBV7-6 combines with J gene TRBJ1-6; D is uncertain. Germline V gene lookup returns CDR1 SGHVS and CDR2 FNYEAQ. Deletions cut 1 base from V and 0 bases from J, with 10 bases between. The length of the CDR3 is 17 residues.